This T cell receptor (beta chain) was retrieved from a study of T-cell reconstitution after alpha-beta-depleted transplantation in children. This sample's TCRbeta library carried unique molecular identifier barcodes. One entry per CDR3 protein results from TCRdb running MiXCR on the PCR reads. This repertoire shows approximately 3,100 distinct CDR3 sequences, roughly 10% found once; its top ten account for roughly four fifths. This CDR3 region has 13 residues. Trimming took 5 bases from V and 6 from J, leaving 13 bases between them. Germline V gene data show CDR1 as LNHNV and CDR2 as YYDKDF (reference sequence). This clonotype was detected many times.

The chain couples TRBV15 to TRBJ1-2; unclear D gene. The receptor's source is a patient under 10 years old who had a stem cell transplant for inherited bone marrow failure, so the T cells may come from the graft donor. The sample was PBMCs, mostly from graft donor cells, taken 360 days after TCRalphabeta/CD19-depleted stem cell transplant. The CDR3 spells CATSPMRWNGYTF. The CDR3 bases are TGTGCCACCAGCCCAATGAGGTGGAATGGCTACACCTTC.